Given below is one TCR beta chain in context. Its antigen is unidentified. This entry belongs to a study of cytomegalovirus exposure and HLA in healthy donors. Broader study findings: According to a later analysis, TCR clusters from the first cohort tended to co-occur in the 120 or so validation repertoires.

The CDR3 totals 14 residues. The germline CDR1 and CDR2 sequences are MNHEY and SVGAGI. Trimming removed 2 bases from V and 9 bases from J; junction bases left unmatched: 6. Clones were sequenced by immunoSEQ multiplex PCR, and TCRdb holds only the in-frame ones, with some missing. The data show some 140,000 clones, with approximately 87% seen just once and less than 3.5% held by the top ten. Sequenced: PBMCs. The sequence was collected from a man between 18 and 35 years old in good health and CMV-seronegative. The chain links TRBV6-5 to TRBJ2-1, with 8 bases lining up with TRBD2. CDR3 sequence reads: CASSYREGGIEQFF. The CDR3 nucleotides are TGTGCCAGCAGTTACCGGGAGGGTGGGATTGAGCAGTTCTTC.